Listed below are T cell receptor beta chains from one sample, sequenced in a study of glioma-infiltrating T cells after dendritic cell vaccination. TCRdb's table, derived via immunoSEQ multiplex PCR, lists solely in-frame clones and lacks some. The profile shows 85,000 to 110,000 clones, 75% to 85% of them singletons. This sample comprised blood, obtained before dendritic cell vaccination. The receptor set was obtained from a human donor with glioblastoma. Each CDR3 is given with its conserved first and last residue. D genes are given only for firm matches. The listing skips clone size in some rows; elsewhere it reads once, few, many or a size class.

>16|.|.|TRBJ2-3|TRBV7-3
CASSLTAGGRTDTQYF
TGTGCCAGCAGCTTAACGGCCGGGGGGCGGACAGATACGCAGTATTTT
>14|.|TRBD1|TRBJ1-2|TRBV30
CASGQGPPHYGYTF
TGTGCCTCGGGACAGGGGCCCCCCCACTATGGCTACACCTTC
>11|.|TRBD1|TRBJ2-4|TRBV7-9
CASSQGQFDYF
TGTGCCAGCAGCCAGGGACAGTTCGATTACTTC
>16|.|.|TRBJ2-2|TRBV9
CASSTRTGDSSGELFF
TGTGCCAGCAGCACTCGAACAGGGGACTCTTCCGGGGAGCTGTTTTTT
>15|.|TRBD1|TRBJ2-5|TRBV6-1
CASSEMTGASETQYF
TGTGCCAGCAGTGAGATGACAGGGGCCAGCGAGACCCAGTACTTC
>17|once|.|TRBJ1-4|TRBV21-1
CASSIQPFYRTNEKLFF
TGTGCCAGCAGCATCCAACCGTTCTACAGAACTAATGAAAAACTGTTTTTT
>17|.|TRBD2|TRBJ2-2|TRBV7-9
CASRRTRRGENTGELFF
TGTGCCAGCAGACGGACACGGCGGGGGGAGAACACCGGGGAGCTGTTTTTT
>13|.|TRBD1|TRBJ1-2|TRBV6-1
CASRRQGVQGYTF
TGTGCCAGCAGGCGACAGGGAGTTCAGGGCTACACCTTC
>13|.|.|TRBJ2-1|TRBV5-1
CASSPRLLKEQFF
TGCGCCAGCAGCCCGAGGCTGCTTAAAGAGCAGTTCTTC
>14|few|.|TRBJ2-7|TRBV4-3
CASSHTGRSVEQYF
TGCGCCAGCAGCCATACGGGTAGATCCGTCGAGCAGTACTTC
>16|.|.|TRBJ2-1|TRBV13
CASSPPDSASSNEQFF
TGTGCCAGCAGCCCGCCGGACAGCGCCAGTTCGAATGAGCAGTTCTTC
>18|.|TRBD2|TRBJ2-3|TRBV4-1
CASSQEVAGTFSTDTQYF
TGCGCCAGCAGCCAAGAGGTAGCGGGGACTTTTAGCACAGATACGCAGTATTTT
>14|.|TRBD1|TRBJ1-1|TRBV27
CASSPDRGFTEAFF
TGTGCCAGCAGTCCCGACAGGGGATTCACTGAAGCTTTCTTT
>14|.|.|TRBJ1-2|TRBV7-2
CASSSRDTSDGYTF
TGTGCCAGCAGCAGCAGGGACACGTCGGATGGCTACACCTTC
>13|few|TRBD1|TRBJ1-1|TRBV29-1
CSVLGQGSTEAFF
TGCAGCGTTCTAGGACAGGGGAGTACTGAAGCTTTCTTT
>15|.|TRBD2|TRBJ2-5|TRBV10-3
CAISERAGEEETQYF
TGTGCCATCAGTGAAAGAGCGGGGGAGGAAGAGACCCAGTACTTC
>15|.|TRBD1|TRBJ1-2|TRBV5-1
CASSGQGASAYGYTF
TGCGCCAGCAGCGGACAGGGGGCTTCGGCCTATGGCTACACCTTC
>15|few|TRBD1|TRBJ1-4|TRBV6-6
CASSSRQGAFEKLFF
TGTGCCAGCAGTTCTCGACAGGGGGCTTTTGAAAAACTGTTTTTT
>14|.|.|TRBJ2-5|TRBV29-1
CSVGPPGGQETQYF
TGCAGCGTTGGACCCCCAGGAGGCCAAGAGACCCAGTACTTC
>14|.|.|TRBJ1-2|TRBV6-1
CASSEARGNYGYTF
TGTGCCAGCAGTGAAGCTCGAGGGAACTATGGCTACACCTTC
>15|.|TRBD1|TRBJ1-3|TRBV30
CAWQLDRGAGNTIYF
TGTGCCTGGCAACTTGACAGGGGGGCTGGAAACACCATATATTTT
>19|.|TRBD2|TRBJ2-5|TRBV30
CAWSADWTSGGASGETQYF
TGTGCCTGGAGTGCGGATTGGACTAGCGGGGGGGCCTCTGGGGAGACCCAGTACTTC
>15|.|TRBD1|TRBJ2-3|TRBV11-3
CASSLGQGQTDTQYF
TGTGCCAGCAGCTTGGGACAGGGTCAAACAGATACGCAGTATTTT
>15|.|.|TRBJ2-1|TRBV5-8
CASSFDSKSANEQFF
TGTGCCAGCAGTTTCGACAGTAAGTCGGCCAATGAGCAGTTCTTC
>15|.|TRBD2|TRBJ2-3|TRBV5-5
CASSVLAGGMQKQYF
TGTGCCAGCAGCGTTCTAGCGGGGGGGATGCAAAAGCAGTATTTT
>15|many|.|TRBJ1-5|TRBV16
CASSQGGYGNQPQHF
TGTGCCAGCAGCCAAGGGGGGTATGGCAATCAGCCCCAGCATTTT
>14|many|.|TRBJ1-5|TRBV27
CASSLIQGNQPQHF
TGTGCCAGCAGTTTAATACAGGGCAATCAGCCCCAGCATTTT
>16|.|TRBD2|TRBJ2-5|TRBV7-2
CASSLRTGLASETQYF
TGTGCCAGCAGCTTAAGGACGGGACTAGCATCAGAGACCCAGTACTTC
>15|.|TRBD1|TRBJ2-7|TRBV7-2
CASSRTGTGHYEQYF
TGTGCCAGCAGTAGAACCGGGACAGGGCACTACGAGCAGTACTTC